This passage covers 30 T cell receptor beta chains from one sample sequenced in a study of CXCR3-negative and CXCR3-positive naive CD8 T cells. The study, taken as a whole, reports: Higher TRB CDR3 hydrophobicity marked CXCR3-positive naive cells relative to CXCR3-negative naive cells.

These receptors' antigens are unknown. The authors made the TRB cDNA libraries by 5' RACE using UMI labels. Following a re-call of the 5' RACE reads, TCRdb has one entry per CDR3 protein and lacks DNA. The sample table includes over 95,000 distinct CDR3 sequences. Sequencing input: naive CXCR3+ CD8+ T cells from blood. The subset was: CD45RO-CCR7+CD27+CD95- naive CD8+ T cells expressing CXCR3 (TNR3+). The receptors here all came from a human donor in good health. Some clones in this sample may be carry-over from other donors' samples.

The gene calls are TRBV12-3 or TRBV12-4 and TRBJ2-5. The CDR3 is made up of 12 amino acids. CDR3 loop: CASSLGRETQYF.

The J gene is TRBJ2-2, the V gene TRBV7-9. The CDR3 has 13 residues. Germline V gene sequence: CDR1 SEHNR, CDR2 FQNEAQ (reference sequence). CDR3 sequence: CASSLAGTGELFF.

This chain joins TRBV14 and TRBJ2-1; TCRdb gives TRBD2 as the D gene, but with no DNA this cannot be confirmed. The CDR3 totals 13 residues. Germline CDR1 reads SGHDN; CDR2 reads FVKESK. CDR3 loop: CASSQVEGFEQFF.

This sequence joins TRBV18 and TRBJ2-1; checking the TCRdb D call of TRBD1 is not possible without DNA. The length of the CDR3 is 15 residues. Looked up from germline, CDR1 is KGHSH and CDR2 is LQKENI. CDR3 protein: CGSSLTGGTNNEQFF. Full variable domain (outside the CDR3, taken from reference TRBV18 and TRBJ2-1): NAGVMQNPRHLVRRRGQEARLRCSPMKGHSHVYWYRQLPEEGLKFMVYLQKENIIDESGMPKERFSAEFPKEGPSILRIQQVVRGDSAAYFCGSSLTGGTNNEQFFGPGTRLTVL.

V is TRBV1 and J is TRBJ2-7; without DNA, the TCRdb call of TRBD1 cannot be checked. TRBV1 is given as a pseudogene. The CDR3 runs to 14 residues. The CDR3 reads CTSSQIRVRYEQYF.

The chain uses TRBV7-3 and TRBJ1-1. The V gene's germline CDR1 is SGHTA and CDR2 FQGTGA. This CDR3 contains 14 residues. The CDR3 loop reads CASSSGTGTTEAFF.

V and J are TRBV2 and TRBJ2-5. Germline CDR1 reads SNHLY; CDR2 reads FYNNEI. This CDR3 region has 11 residues. The CDR3 sequence: CASTLRETQYF.

The chain links TRBV2 to TRBJ2-2; TCRdb gives TRBD1 as the D gene, but with no DNA this cannot be confirmed. Germline values: CDR1 SNHLY, CDR2 FYNNEI. The CDR3 totals 14 residues. The CDR3 region is CASSDRGRTGELFF.

The V and J genes are TRBV7-8 and TRBJ1-5; TCRdb designates TRBD1, a call that cannot be tested without DNA. Looked up from germline, CDR1 is SGHVS and CDR2 is FQNEAQ. CDR3 length: 17 residues. CDR3 residues: CASSLVPPQGANQPQHF. Looking up the rest from reference TRBV7-8 and TRBJ1-5 gives the full variable domain: GAGVSQSPRYKVAKRGQDVALRCDPISGHVSLFWYQQALGQGPEFLTYFQNEAQLDKSGLPSDRFFAERPEGSVSTLKIQRTQQEDSAVYLCASSLVPPQGANQPQHFGDGTRLSIL.

The J gene is TRBJ2-3, the V gene TRBV9; TCRdb outputs TRBD2, but without DNA this stays unchecked. The CDR3 loop spans 14 amino acids. Germline CDR1 and CDR2: SGDLS and YYNGEE. CDR3 sequence: CASSGGDSTDTQYF.

This chain joins TRBV27 and TRBJ2-4; without DNA, the TCRdb call of TRBD1 cannot be checked. Germline loops: CDR1 MNHEY, CDR2 SMNVEV (reference sequence). This CDR3 contains 14 residues. CDR3 loop: CASSQYGQGDIQYF.

The V call is TRBV6-2 or TRBV6-3, the J call TRBJ2-1; TCRdb's D call, TRBD1, is unchecked because there is no DNA. The CDR3 is 15 residues long. The germline gives CDR1 MNHEY, CDR2 SVGEGT. The CDR3 region is CASRTDRVSYNEQFF.

This chain's CDR3 is CASSVGMGLAPYNEQFF. This chain joins TRBV9 and TRBJ2-1. Germline-derived CDR1 and CDR2 are SGDLS and YYNGEE. CDR3 length equals 17 residues.

The chain is built from TRBV29-1 and TRBJ2-3; checking the TCRdb D call of TRBD2 is not possible without DNA. CDR1 is SQVTM, CDR2 ANQGSEA, per germline. This CDR3 spans 13 amino acids. CDR3 region: CRVWESSTDTQYF.

The chain is built from TRBV5-1 and TRBJ2-7. The CDR3 consists of 15 residues. The germline gives CDR1 SGHRS, CDR2 YFSETQ. The CDR3 is CASSLAGGATYEQYF. The whole variable domain, remainder taken from reference TRBV5-1 and TRBJ2-7, is KAGVTQTPRYLIKTRGQQVTLSCSPISGHRSVSWYQQTPGQGLQFLFEYFSETQRNKGNFPGRFSGRQFSNSRSEMNVSTLELGDSALYLCASSLAGGATYEQYFGPGTRLTVT.

This chain uses TRBV20-1 with TRBJ2-7. The CDR3 is made up of 11 amino acids. Germline loops: CDR1 DFQATT, CDR2 SNEGSKA (reference sequence). The CDR3 sequence is CSAISGYEQYF.

The V call is TRBV28, the J call TRBJ2-7; the TCRdb call, TRBD2, lacks DNA for checking. Germline values: CDR1 MDHEN, CDR2 SYDVKM. The CDR3 length is 18 residues. This chain's CDR3 is CASRLTTSGSLRSVEQYF.

J is TRBJ2-7 and V is TRBV13; the D gene TCRdb calls, TRBD2, cannot be checked with no DNA. The CDR3 is made up of 14 amino acids. The germline gives CDR1 PRHDT, CDR2 FYEKMQ (reference sequence). CDR3 in amino acids: CASSLAQEAYEQYF.

CDR3: CASSGPNEQFF. V is TRBV7-9 and J is TRBJ2-1; TCRdb indicates TRBD2, and absent DNA this call remains unverified. The CDR3 is 11 residues long. The germline V gene has CDR1 SEHNR and CDR2 FQNEAQ (reference sequence).

The chain links TRBV12-3 or TRBV12-4 to TRBJ1-5; TCRdb names TRBD1, which stays unverified in the absence of DNA. The CDR3 loop spans 15 amino acids. The CDR3 loop reads CASSFRDRVVQPQHF.

The chain is built from TRBV19 and TRBJ1-6; TCRdb returns TRBD1, unconfirmable since there is no DNA. The germline CDR1 and CDR2 sequences are LNHDA and SQIVND (reference sequence). This CDR3 contains 15 residues. CDR3 sequence reads: CASSKRDRYNSPLHF.

The chain has TRBV12-3 or TRBV12-4 and TRBJ2-7. The CDR3 is 13 amino acids. This chain's CDR3 is CASSRNSAYEQYF.

The rearrangement joins TRBV3-1 to TRBJ2-5; TCRdb reports TRBD1, a call that lacks DNA to check it against. This CDR3 contains 15 residues. The germline CDR1 and CDR2 sequences are LGHDT and YNNKEL (reference sequence). The CDR3 region is CASSQDRTGEETQYF.

V and J are TRBV4-1 and TRBJ1-1; TCRdb selects TRBD1, and the lack of DNA leaves this call unchecked. The CDR3 length is 15 residues. Germline assignment: CDR1 MGHRA and CDR2 YSYEKL. This CDR3 reads CASSTLTGANTEAFF.

The chain recombines TRBV6-5 with TRBJ2-1; the TCRdb call, TRBD2, lacks DNA for checking. Per germline, CDR1 MNHEY and CDR2 SVGAGI. CDR3 length: 14 residues. CDR3: CASSEGPEVDEQFF.

The rearrangement joins TRBV4-3 to TRBJ2-7; TCRdb lists TRBD1, though no DNA is available to test this call. The CDR3 length is 13 residues. Germline CDR1 and CDR2: LGHNA and YSLEER. CDR3: CASSQDRAREQYF.

The CDR3 sequence is CASSWDFQETQYF. This rearrangement joins TRBV28 to TRBJ2-5; with no DNA, the TCRdb D assignment of TRBD2 cannot be verified. The germline gives CDR1 MDHEN, CDR2 SYDVKM. The CDR3 is 13 amino acids.

The chain employs TRBV27 and TRBJ1-2; TCRdb's D call, TRBD1, is unchecked because there is no DNA. The germline gives CDR1 MNHEY, CDR2 SMNVEV (reference sequence). The CDR3 spans 16 residues. The CDR3 loop is CASSLSGGGTNYGYTF.

The chain is built from TRBV6-5 and TRBJ1-2. Germline assignment: CDR1 MNHEY and CDR2 SVGAGI. CDR3 size: 14 residues. CDR3 residues: CASSYDREGYGYTF.

The chain links TRBV7-9 to TRBJ1-1; TCRdb calls TRBD1, which cannot be checked without DNA. Germline CDR1 is SEHNR and CDR2 is FQNEAQ (reference sequence). The CDR3 totals 13 residues. This chain's CDR3 is CARSLGGDAEAFF.